Shown below are 8 T cell receptor beta chains from a single sample sequenced in a study of cytotoxic CD8 clonotypes in ibrutinib-treated CLL. Method: immunoSEQ multiplex PCR; TCRdb's copy keeps in-frame clones and lacks some. The table lists a few hundred thousand clones, roughly 79% of them singletons, with 6.5% to 8% in the top ten. The input for sequencing was PBMCs, taken before ibrutinib treatment. The receptor set was obtained from a human donor with chronic lymphocytic leukemia.

The chain is built from TRBV7-9 and TRBJ2-3; the D is unclear. Germline V CDR1 and CDR2: SEHNR, FQNEAQ (reference sequence). V was shortened by 1 base and J by 0 bases, with 8 bases between the two germline ends. This CDR3 region has 15 residues. CDR3 protein: CASSLVAASTDTQYF. The DNA for the CDR3 is TGTGCCAGCAGCTTAGTAGCAGCTAGCACAGATACGCAGTATTTT.

The CDR3 DNA reads TGTGCCAGCAGTGAAGTGGGGGCGCGGGAGACCCAGTACTTC. This encodes CASSEVGARETQYF. The chain employs TRBV25-1 and TRBJ2-5; TRBD1 is a possible D gene (6 bases). Germline CDR1 reads MGHDK; CDR2 reads SYGVNS. The CDR3 extends over 14 amino acids. V was pared by 2 bases and J by 5 bases, with 12 bases between.

The V gene is TRBV28, the J gene TRBJ2-4, with 7 bases aligning to TRBD2. V lost 3 bases, J lost 3 bases, and 2 bases stayed unmatched. This CDR3 spans 14 amino acids. The germline gives CDR1 MDHEN, CDR2 SYDVKM. The CDR3 sequence is CASSFAGVKNIQYF. In DNA form, the CDR3 reads TGTGCCAGCAGTTTTGCGGGAGTCAAAAACATTCAGTACTTC.

This clone appeared a single time. The rearrangement joins TRBV27 to TRBJ2-7; TRBD1 agrees at 9 bases. V lost 10 bases, J lost 3 bases, and 7 bases stayed unmatched. The CDR3 is 13 amino acids. Germline loops: CDR1 MNHEY, CDR2 SMNVEV (reference sequence). The CDR3 here is CATLGGQGYEQYF. The CDR3 coding sequence is TGTGCCACCCTAGGGGGACAGGGCTACGAGCAGTACTTC.

The rearrangement joins TRBV7-3 to TRBJ2-1, with TRBD2 matching 7 bases. V trimming: 3 bases; J trimming: 6 bases; junction bases outside the gene matches: 8. Germline CDR1 and CDR2: SGHTA and FQGTGA. There are 15 residues in the CDR3. The CDR3 DNA sequence: TGTGCCAGCAGCTTTCTCGGGGGGATTATCAATGAGCAGTTCTTC. Protein product: CASSFLGGIINEQFF.

The V and J genes are TRBV6-5 and TRBJ1-2; D unclear. The V end was cut by 5 bases, the J end by 8 bases, with 12 bases between. The CDR3 runs 12 residues. In germline, CDR1 is MNHEY, CDR2 SVGAGI. This chain's CDR3 is CASSPLSGGYTF. DNA of the CDR3: TGTGCCAGCAGTCCCCTGTCGGGAGGCTACACCTTC.

The rearrangement links TRBV10-1 to TRBJ2-2; D remains ambiguous. The CDR3 spans 13 residues. Trimming took off 7 bases at V and 1 base at J, with 7 bases between the two ends. Germline values: CDR1 WNHNN, CDR2 SYGVQD (reference sequence). The CDR3 sequence: CASNNRNTGELFF. The CDR3 nucleotides are TGCGCCAGCAACAACAGGAACACCGGGGAGCTGTTTTTT.

The rearrangement joins TRBV10-3 to TRBJ2-7; 12 bases line up with TRBD2. CDR1 and CDR2 (germline): ENHRY, SYGVKD. With V trimmed by 1 base and J by 6 bases, 10 bases remained unmatched. The CDR3 has 17 amino acids. CDR3 sequence (DNA): TGTGCCATCAGTGAGTTTGGGCGACTAGCGGGAGTAGCCGAGCAGTACTTC. It encodes CAISEFGRLAGVAEQYF.